The rows below give T cell receptor beta chains drawn from one sample of a study of cytomegalovirus exposure and HLA in healthy donors. Method: immunoSEQ multiplex PCR; TCRdb's copy keeps in-frame clones and lacks some. The data hold around 150,000 clones, with 70% to 85% observed a single time. Input material: PBMCs. The source of these receptors is a middle-aged man in good health and CMV-seronegative. CDR3s include the opening cysteine and the closing phenylalanine or tryptophan. D genes are given only for firm matches. Clone size is not always given. Where it is, it says once, few, many or a class for expanded clones.

>TRBD2|NA|TRBJ2-7|TRBV7-9
CASSLAAGVGEQYF
TGTGCCAGCAGCTTGGCGGCGGGAGTGGGCGAGCAGTACTTC
>NA|NA|TRBJ2-5|TRBV19
CASSVRLSVETQYF
TGTGCCAGTAGTGTCCGTCTGTCAGTAGAGACCCAGTACTTC
>TRBD1|NA|TRBJ1-2|TRBV5-6
CASSFLGQGASGYGYTF
TGTGCCAGCAGCTTTTTGGGACAGGGGGCTTCGGGGTATGGCTACACCTTC
>NA|few|TRBJ1-1|TRBV30
CAWNAEGTEAFF
TGTGCCTGGAACGCCGAGGGAACTGAAGCTTTCTTT
>NA|NA|TRBJ2-5|TRBV5-1
CASSLGGMYQETQYF
TGCGCCAGCAGCTTGGGGGGCATGTACCAAGAGACCCAGTACTTC
>TRBD2|NA|TRBJ2-7|TRBV6-6
CASSQRLAGEAEQYF
TGTGCCAGCAGTCAAAGACTAGCGGGAGAGGCCGAGCAGTACTTC
>NA|NA|TRBJ2-7|TRBV7-8
CASSLQGGEQYF
TGTGCCAGCAGCTTACAGGGAGGCGAGCAGTACTTC
>TRBD1|once|TRBJ2-6|TRBV28
CASIPRDRGAPGANVLTF
TGTGCCAGCATCCCCCGGGACAGGGGAGCCCCTGGGGCCAACGTCCTGACTTTC
>NA|NA|TRBJ2-7|TRBV2
CASSDGGYEQYF
TGTGCCAGCAGTGACGGAGGTTACGAGCAGTACTTC
>NA|NA|TRBJ1-6|TRBV6-5
CASSQLNSSPLHF
TGTGCCAGCAGCCAACTGAATTCCTCGCCCCTCCACTTT
>NA|few|TRBJ2-7|TRBV28
CASSPYYEQYF
TGTGCCAGCAGTCCGTACTACGAGCAGTACTTC
>TRBD2|NA|TRBJ2-1|TRBV4-1
CASSLTHVAGISYNEQFF
TGCGCCAGCAGCCTCACCCACGTAGCGGGTATCTCCTACAATGAGCAGTTCTTC
>NA|NA|TRBJ2-7|TRBV25-1
CASRTGSYEQYF
TGTGCCAGCAGGACAGGCTCCTACGAGCAGTACTTC
>NA|NA|TRBJ2-3|TRBV28
CASTSDLLAVADTQYF
TGTGCCAGCACATCAGACTTGCTGGCAGTTGCAGATACGCAGTATTTT
>NA|NA|TRBJ2-1|TRBV7-9
CASSLGSGNEQFF
TGTGCCAGCAGCTTAGGTAGCGGCAATGAGCAGTTCTTC
>TRBD1|NA|TRBJ1-2|TRBV28
CASSPGQGGEPNYGYTF
TGTGCCAGCAGTCCTGGACAGGGAGGAGAGCCTAACTATGGCTACACCTTC
>TRBD1|NA|TRBJ2-7|TRBV11-3
CASSPPDRDHEQYF
TGTGCCAGCAGCCCCCCGGACAGGGACCACGAGCAGTACTTC
>TRBD2|NA|TRBJ2-1|TRBV14
CASSQREFTYNEQFF
TGTGCCAGCAGCCAGCGGGAGTTCACCTACAATGAGCAGTTCTTC
>NA|few|TRBJ1-2|TRBV7-9
CASSPPNEGTLYGYTF
TGTGCCAGCAGCCCACCCAACGAAGGGACTCTCTATGGCTACACCTTC
>NA|NA|TRBJ2-1|TRBV9
CASSPSAGDRSYNEQFF
TGTGCCAGCAGCCCGAGTGCGGGCGATCGCTCCTACAATGAGCAGTTCTTC
>NA|NA|TRBJ2-5|TRBV11-2
CASRKLGLQETQYF
TGTGCCAGCAGGAAGCTGGGCCTCCAAGAGACCCAGTACTTC
>NA|NA|TRBJ2-1|TRBV2
CASSFLGDKQFF
TGTGCCAGCAGTTTCCTCGGGGACAAGCAGTTCTTC
>NA|NA|TRBJ2-3|TRBV5-3
CATRGGGTDTQYF
TGTGCCACCCGGGGTGGCGGGACAGATACGCAGTATTTT
>NA|NA|TRBJ2-7|TRBV6-1
CASSESFLTRGGMYEQYF
TGTGCCAGCAGTGAAAGCTTCTTAACAAGGGGCGGGATGTACGAGCAGTACTTC
>TRBD2|NA|TRBJ2-3|TRBV9
CASSVASGSTDTQYF
TGTGCCAGCAGCGTAGCTAGCGGGAGTACAGATACGCAGTATTTT
>NA|NA|TRBJ2-1|TRBV6-5
CASSYAGLDEQFF
TGTGCCAGCAGTTACGCCGGTTTGGATGAGCAGTTCTTC
>TRBD2|once|TRBJ2-5|TRBV9
CASSVEVAGVSEQYF
TGTGCCAGCAGCGTAGAAGTAGCGGGAGTCTCTGAGCAGTACTTC
>TRBD1|NA|TRBJ2-2|TRBV4-3
CASSHIQRTGGGTGELFF
TGCGCCAGCAGCCATATACAGAGGACAGGGGGCGGAACCGGGGAGCTGTTTTTT
>NA|NA|TRBJ2-5|TRBV7-9
CASSLDAQLWTDTQETQYF
TGTGCCAGCAGCTTAGACGCTCAACTCTGGACTGACACCCAAGAGACCCAGTACTTC
>NA|NA|TRBJ1-1|TRBV4-1
CASSLTQNTEAFF
TGCGCCAGCAGCTTAACACAGAACACTGAAGCTTTCTTT
>NA|NA|TRBJ2-1|TRBV5-4
CASSLGERGGEQFF
TGTGCCAGCAGCCTGGGGGAACGGGGAGGTGAGCAGTTCTTC
>TRBD1|NA|TRBJ2-7|TRBV10-1
CASIMIGTGTHYEQYF
TGCGCCAGCATCATGATAGGGACAGGGACCCACTACGAGCAGTACTTC
>TRBD1|NA|TRBJ2-7|TRBV19
CASSTRQGAVYEQYF
TGTGCCAGTAGTACTCGACAGGGGGCGGTCTACGAGCAGTACTTC
>NA|NA|TRBJ1-1|TRBV7-2
CASSLKRTVNTEAFF
TGTGCCAGCAGCTTAAAGCGGACGGTGAACACTGAAGCTTTCTTT
>NA|NA|TRBJ1-2|TRBV28
CASSVSNSIYGYTF
TGTGCCAGCAGTGTATCGAACAGTATTTATGGCTACACCTTC
>NA|NA|TRBJ1-1|TRBV7-8
CASSLLPNTEAFF
TGTGCCAGCAGCTTACTCCCGAACACTGAAGCTTTCTTT
>TRBD1|NA|TRBJ2-3|TRBV15
CATSRDGRGPDTQYF
TGTGCCACCAGCAGAGATGGCAGGGGGCCAGATACGCAGTATTTT